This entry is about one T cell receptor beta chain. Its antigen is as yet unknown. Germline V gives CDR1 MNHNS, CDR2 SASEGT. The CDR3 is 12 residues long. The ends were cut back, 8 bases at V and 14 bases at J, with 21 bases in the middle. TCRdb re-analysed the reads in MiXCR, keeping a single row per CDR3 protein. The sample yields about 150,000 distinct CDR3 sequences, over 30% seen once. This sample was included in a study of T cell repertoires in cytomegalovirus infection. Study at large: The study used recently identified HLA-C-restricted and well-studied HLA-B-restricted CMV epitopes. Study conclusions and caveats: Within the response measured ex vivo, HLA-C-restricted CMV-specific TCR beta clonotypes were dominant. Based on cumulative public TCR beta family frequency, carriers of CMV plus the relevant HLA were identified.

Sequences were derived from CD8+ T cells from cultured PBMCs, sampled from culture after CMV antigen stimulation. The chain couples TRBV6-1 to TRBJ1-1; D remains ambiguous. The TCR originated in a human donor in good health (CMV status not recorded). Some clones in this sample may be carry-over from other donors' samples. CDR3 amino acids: CASLTRGGQEFF. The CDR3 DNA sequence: TGTGCCAGCCTAACCCGGGGAGGGCAGGAATTCTTT.